Following are 9 T cell receptor beta chains from one sample sequenced in a study of T cell responses to AZD1222 COVID-19 vaccine. Sequenced by immunoSEQ multiplex PCR; TCRdb stores in-frame clones only, minus some. This table has approximately 200,000 clones, roughly 94% appearing once. This specimen was peripheral blood, taken 28 days after the second dose of the MenACWY control vaccine. These receptors originate from an adult who received the MenACWY meningococcal vaccine as a control.

This clone was recorded once. The chain links TRBV9 to TRBJ2-6; D is perhaps TRBD1 (6 bases). Germline V gene sequence: CDR1 SGDLS, CDR2 YYNGEE. This CDR3 spans 16 amino acids. The V end lost 1 base, the J end lost 0 bases, and 8 bases lay between the germline ends. CDR3 region: CASSVRGSSGANVLTF. CDR3 coding DNA: TGTGCCAGCAGCGTAAGGGGGAGCTCTGGGGCCAACGTCCTGACTTTC. Full variable domain (rest looked up from reference TRBV9 and TRBJ2-6): DSGVTQTPKHLITATGQRVTLRCSPRSGDLSVYWYQQSLDQGLQFLIQYYNGEERAKGNILERFSAQQFPDLHSELNLSSLELGDSALYFCASSVRGSSGANVLTFGAGSRLTVL.

The chain employs TRBV19 and TRBJ2-1, with 8 bases lining up with TRBD2. Per germline, CDR1 LNHDA and CDR2 SQIVND (reference sequence). CDR3 length: 15 residues. The V gene end was trimmed by 2 bases and the J gene end by 7 bases; junction bases not matched to a gene: 7. CDR3 region: CASSIRASGFNEQFF. The CDR3 DNA sequence: TGTGCCAGTAGTATAAGAGCTAGCGGGTTTAATGAGCAGTTCTTC.

V usage is TRBV6-2 or TRBV6-3 and J usage is TRBJ2-5; 9 nucleotides agree with TRBD2. The V segment lost 2 bases and the J segment 4 bases; nucleotides outside the gene matches: 8. Germline lookup yields CDR1 MNHEY and CDR2 SVGEGT. This CDR3 has 16 residues. The CDR3 protein is CASSYLSLAGRETQYF. CDR3 DNA sequence: TGTGCCAGCAGTTACCTCTCCCTAGCGGGGAGAGAGACCCAGTACTTC.

This clone was counted a single time. The J gene is TRBJ1-1, the V gene TRBV3-1 (or the pseudogene TRBV3-2); 7 nucleotides agree with TRBD1. CDR1 is LGHDT, CDR2 YNNKEL, per germline (reference sequence). The J segment lost 0 bases and the V segment lost 6 bases, leaving 10 bases of the junction unmatched. The CDR3 has 16 amino acids. CDR3 sequence (DNA): TGTGCCAGCAGTGTGGGGACAGAGTATATGAACACTGAAGCTTTCTTT. It encodes CASSVGTEYMNTEAFF.

This chain links TRBV10-3 with TRBJ2-7; 7 positions match TRBD1. CDR1 and CDR2 (germline): ENHRY, SYGVKD. The ends lost 2 bases at V and 3 bases at J; junction bases unmatched: 7. The length of the CDR3 is 15 residues. For the CDR3, the DNA is TGTGCCATCAGTGAGGTGACAGGGTCCTTCTACGAGCAGTACTTC. Amino acid sequence: CAISEVTGSFYEQYF.

This chain uses TRBV15 with TRBJ1-4, with 11 nucleotides matching TRBD1. The germline V gene encodes CDR1 LNHNV and CDR2 YYDKDF (reference sequence). The CDR3 totals 16 residues. V lost 2 bases to trimming and J lost 8 bases; unmatched junction nucleotides: 7. In DNA, the CDR3 is TGTGCCACCAGCAGAACTTGGACAGGGGGCGAGGAAAAACTGTTTTTT. Translated, it gives CATSRTWTGGEEKLFF.

CDR3 amino acids: CASSVMALAEETQYF. In DNA form, the CDR3 reads TGTGCCAGCAGCGTAATGGCACTAGCGGAAGAGACCCAGTACTTC. The chain carries TRBV9 and TRBJ2-5; 8 bases are a match to TRBD2. CDR1 is SGDLS and CDR2 is YYNGEE in the germline V gene. The CDR3 length is 15 residues. V lost 1 base to trimming and J lost 3 bases; unmatched junction nucleotides: 5.

The CDR3 here is CASSITRLANEQYF. The CDR3 coding sequence is TGTGCCAGTAGTATCACTCGACTAGCGAACGAGCAGTACTTC. The V gene is TRBV19, the J gene TRBJ2-7; 8 nucleotides line up with TRBD2. V trimming: 3 bases; J trimming: 5 bases; junction bases outside the gene matches: 6. This CDR3 comprises 14 residues. Germline V CDR1 and CDR2: LNHDA, SQIVND (reference sequence).

This sequence joins TRBV10-1 and TRBJ2-7; TRBD1 matches at 8 bases. CDR1 is WNHNN, CDR2 SYGVQD, per germline (reference sequence). V lost 8 bases and J lost 6; bases outside the gene matches: 9. The CDR3 consists of 13 residues. Here the CDR3 DNA reads TGCGCCAGCCCCTACTGGACAGGGACCGAGCAGTACTTC. It specifies CASPYWTGTEQYF.